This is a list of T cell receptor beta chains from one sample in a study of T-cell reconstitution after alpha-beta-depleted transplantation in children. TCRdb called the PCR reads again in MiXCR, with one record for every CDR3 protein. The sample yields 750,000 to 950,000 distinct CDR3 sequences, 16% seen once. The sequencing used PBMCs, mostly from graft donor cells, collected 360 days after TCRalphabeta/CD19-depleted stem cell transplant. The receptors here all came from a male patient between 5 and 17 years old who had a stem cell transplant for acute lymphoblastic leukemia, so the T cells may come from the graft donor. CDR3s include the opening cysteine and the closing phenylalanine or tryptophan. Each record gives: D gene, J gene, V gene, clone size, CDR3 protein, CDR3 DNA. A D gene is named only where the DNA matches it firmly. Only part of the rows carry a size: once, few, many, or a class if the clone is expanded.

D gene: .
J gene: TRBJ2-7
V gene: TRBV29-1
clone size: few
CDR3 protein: CSVGKGTYYEQYF
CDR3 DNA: TGCAGCGTTGGGAAGGGGACATACTACGAGCAGTACTTC

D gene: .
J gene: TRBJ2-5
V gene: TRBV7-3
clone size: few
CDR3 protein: CASSLSSGEGQETQYF
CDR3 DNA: TGTGCCAGCAGCTTATCTTCGGGCGAGGGCCAAGAGACCCAGTACTTC

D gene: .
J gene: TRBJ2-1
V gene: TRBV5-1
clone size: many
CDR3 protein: CASSLDRANEQFF
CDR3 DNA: TGTGCCAGCAGCTTAGACCGGGCCAATGAGCAGTTCTTC

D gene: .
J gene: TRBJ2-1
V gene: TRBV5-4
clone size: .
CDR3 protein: CASSLEARGRQFF
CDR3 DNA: TGTGCCAGCAGCTTGGAAGCCAGGGGAAGGCAGTTCTTC

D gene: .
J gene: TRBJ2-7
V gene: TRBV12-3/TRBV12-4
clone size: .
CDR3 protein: CASSFSGTPLEQYF
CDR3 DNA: TGTGCCAGCAGTTTTTCCGGGACCCCACTCGAGCAGTACTTC

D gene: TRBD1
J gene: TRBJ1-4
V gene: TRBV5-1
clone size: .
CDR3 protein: CASSLGQGYNEKLFF
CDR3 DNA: TGCGCCAGCAGCCTCGGACAGGGCTATAATGAAAAACTGTTTTTT

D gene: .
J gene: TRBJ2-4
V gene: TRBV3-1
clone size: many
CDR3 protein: CASSQGRSKNIQYF
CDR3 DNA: TGTGCCAGCAGCCAAGGTCGATCCAAAAACATTCAGTACTTC

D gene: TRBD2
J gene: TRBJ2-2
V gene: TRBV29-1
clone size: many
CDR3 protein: CSVGGRDTGELFF
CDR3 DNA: TGCAGCGTTGGCGGGAGGGACACCGGGGAGCTGTTTTTT

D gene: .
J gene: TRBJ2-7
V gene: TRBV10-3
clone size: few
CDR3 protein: CAIRGVGGSLGEQYF
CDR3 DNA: TGTGCCATCAGGGGCGTGGGAGGCTCCCTCGGCGAGCAGTACTTC

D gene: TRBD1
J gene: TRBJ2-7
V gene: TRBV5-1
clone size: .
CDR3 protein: CASSSGQGIFYEQYF
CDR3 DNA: TGCGCCAGCAGCTCCGGACAGGGGATTTTCTACGAGCAGTACTTC

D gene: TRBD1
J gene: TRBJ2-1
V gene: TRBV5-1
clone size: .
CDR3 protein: CASSRLGGTGKNNEQFF
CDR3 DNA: TGCGCCAGCAGCCGCTTAGGAGGGACAGGGAAGAACAATGAGCAGTTCTTC

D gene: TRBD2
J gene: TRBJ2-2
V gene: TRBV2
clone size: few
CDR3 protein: CASRLLAGGLGGSTGELFF
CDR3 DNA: TGTGCCAGCAGGCTACTAGCGGGAGGGCTCGGTGGGAGTACGGGGGAGCTGTTTTTT

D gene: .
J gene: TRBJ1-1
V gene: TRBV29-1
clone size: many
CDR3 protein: CSVDGNIHTEAFF
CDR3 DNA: TGCAGCGTTGATGGGAATATTCACACTGAAGCTTTCTTT

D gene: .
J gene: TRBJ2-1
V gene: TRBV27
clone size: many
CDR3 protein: CASSLVWYHEQFF
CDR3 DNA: TGTGCCAGCAGTTTAGTATGGTACCATGAGCAGTTCTTC

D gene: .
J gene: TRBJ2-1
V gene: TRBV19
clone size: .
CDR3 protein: CASSTAGGQFF
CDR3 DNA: TGTGCCAGTAGTACGGCTGGGGGGCAGTTCTTC

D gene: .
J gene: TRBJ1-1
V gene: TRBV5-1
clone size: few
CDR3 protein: CASRAAGQNTEAFF
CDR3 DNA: TGCGCCAGCAGGGCCGCGGGACAGAACACTGAAGCTTTCTTT

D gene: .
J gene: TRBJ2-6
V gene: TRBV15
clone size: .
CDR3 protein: CATQGTGANVLTF
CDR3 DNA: TGTGCCACTCAAGGGACTGGGGCCAACGTCCTGACTTTC

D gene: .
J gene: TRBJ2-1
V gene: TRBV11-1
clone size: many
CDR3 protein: CASSFRRNEQFF
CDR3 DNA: TGTGCCAGCAGCTTCCGTAGGAATGAGCAGTTCTTC

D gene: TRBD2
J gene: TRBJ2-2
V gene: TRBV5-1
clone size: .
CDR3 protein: CASSFSGSRTGELFF
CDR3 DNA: TGCGCCAGCAGCTTTAGCGGGAGTCGGACCGGGGAGCTGTTTTTT

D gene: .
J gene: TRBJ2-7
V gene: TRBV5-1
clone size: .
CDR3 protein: CASSKSQGSYEQYF
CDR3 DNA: TGCGCCAGCAGCAAGTCGCAGGGTTCCTACGAGCAGTACTTC

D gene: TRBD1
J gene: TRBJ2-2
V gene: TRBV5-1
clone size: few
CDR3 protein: CASSLAWGQGRDTGELFF
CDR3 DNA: TGCGCCAGCAGCTTGGCCTGGGGACAGGGACGGGACACCGGGGAGCTGTTTTTT

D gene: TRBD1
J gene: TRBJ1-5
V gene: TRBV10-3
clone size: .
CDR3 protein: CAIKGSDRGLVSNQPQHF
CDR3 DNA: TGTGCCATCAAAGGCTCGGACAGGGGGCTCGTGAGCAATCAGCCCCAGCATTTT

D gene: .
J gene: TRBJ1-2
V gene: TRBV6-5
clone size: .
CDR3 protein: CASSYSDSGQNYGYTF
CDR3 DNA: TGTGCCAGCAGTTACTCGGACAGTGGCCAGAACTATGGCTACACCTTC

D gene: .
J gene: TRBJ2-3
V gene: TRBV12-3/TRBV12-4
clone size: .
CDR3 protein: CASSLFRGVTDTQYF
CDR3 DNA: TGTGCCAGCAGTTTATTCAGGGGGGTCACAGATACGCAGTATTTT

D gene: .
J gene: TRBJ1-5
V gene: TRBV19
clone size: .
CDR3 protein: CASSIWGLGRQPQHF
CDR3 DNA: TGTGCCAGTAGTATATGGGGACTAGGCCGACAGCCCCAGCATTTT

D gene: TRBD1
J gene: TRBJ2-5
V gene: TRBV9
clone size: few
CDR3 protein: CASSEAGQGRKWQYF
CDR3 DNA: TGTGCCAGCAGCGAGGCGGGACAGGGGCGCAAGTGGCAGTACTTC

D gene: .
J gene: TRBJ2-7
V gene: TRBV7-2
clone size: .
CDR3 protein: CASTRNSYEQYF
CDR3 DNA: TGTGCCAGCACCAGGAACTCCTACGAGCAGTACTTC

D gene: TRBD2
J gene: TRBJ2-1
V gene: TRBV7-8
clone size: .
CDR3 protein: CASSLASRLAGDEQFF
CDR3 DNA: TGTGCCAGCAGCTTAGCGAGCCGACTAGCGGGAGATGAGCAGTTCTTC

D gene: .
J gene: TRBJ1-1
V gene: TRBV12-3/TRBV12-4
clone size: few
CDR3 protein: CASSFSSSEAFF
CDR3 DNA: TGTGCCAGCAGTTTTTCGAGCAGTGAAGCTTTCTTT

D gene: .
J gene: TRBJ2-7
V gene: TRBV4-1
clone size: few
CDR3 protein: CASSGASGNNEQYF
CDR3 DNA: TGCGCCAGCAGCGGGGCGTCAGGGAACAACGAGCAGTACTTC

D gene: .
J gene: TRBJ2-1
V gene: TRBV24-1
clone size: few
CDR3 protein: CATSDFTGLQFF
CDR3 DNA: TGTGCCACCAGTGATTTTACAGGCCTACAGTTCTTC

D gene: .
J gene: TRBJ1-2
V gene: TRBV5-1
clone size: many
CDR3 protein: CASSLSPDYGYTF
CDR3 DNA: TGCGCCAGCAGCTTAAGTCCCGACTATGGCTACACCTTC

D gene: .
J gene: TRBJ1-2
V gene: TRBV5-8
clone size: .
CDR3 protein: CASSSLDQEDYTF
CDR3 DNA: TGTGCCAGCAGCTCTTTGGACCAAGAAGACTACACCTTC

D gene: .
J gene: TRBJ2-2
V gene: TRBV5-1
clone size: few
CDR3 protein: CASSLAARRATGELFF
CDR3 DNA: TGCGCCAGCAGCTTGGCGGCTAGAAGGGCCACCGGGGAGCTGTTTTTT

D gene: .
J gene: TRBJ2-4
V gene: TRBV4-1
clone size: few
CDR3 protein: CASSQDETGRDKNIQYF
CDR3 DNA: TGCGCCAGCAGCCAAGATGAGACAGGGAGGGACAAAAACATTCAGTACTTC

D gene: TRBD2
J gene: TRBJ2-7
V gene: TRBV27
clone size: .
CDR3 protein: CASSSTDKVWGTSGASYEQYF
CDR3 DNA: TGTGCCAGCAGTTCCACCGATAAAGTGTGGGGGACTAGCGGGGCCTCCTACGAGCAGTACTTC

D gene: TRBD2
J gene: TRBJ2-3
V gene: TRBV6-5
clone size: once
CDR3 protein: CASSSAGGSDTQYF
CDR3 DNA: TGTGCCAGCAGTTCCGCGGGAGGTTCAGATACGCAGTATTTT

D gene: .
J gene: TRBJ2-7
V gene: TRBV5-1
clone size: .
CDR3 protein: CASSLEGISSYEQYF
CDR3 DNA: TGCGCCAGCAGCTTGGAGGGAATCAGCTCCTACGAGCAGTACTTC

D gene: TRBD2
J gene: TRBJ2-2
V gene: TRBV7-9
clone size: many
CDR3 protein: CASSLEAGEAGELFF
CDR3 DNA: TGTGCCAGCAGCTTAGAGGCGGGAGAGGCCGGGGAGCTGTTTTTT

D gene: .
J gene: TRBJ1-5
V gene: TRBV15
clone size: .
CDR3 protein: CATNSYGTTINQPQHF
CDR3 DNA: TGTGCCACCAATTCCTACGGGACAACGATAAATCAGCCCCAGCATTTT

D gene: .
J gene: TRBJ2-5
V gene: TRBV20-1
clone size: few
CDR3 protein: CSARDSKGGTETQYF
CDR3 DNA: TGCAGTGCTAGAGATTCGAAAGGGGGGACAGAGACCCAGTACTTC

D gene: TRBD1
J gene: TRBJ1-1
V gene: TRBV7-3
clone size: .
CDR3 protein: CASSPQQGKGAFF
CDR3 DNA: TGTGCCAGCAGCCCCCAACAGGGGAAGGGGGCTTTCTTT

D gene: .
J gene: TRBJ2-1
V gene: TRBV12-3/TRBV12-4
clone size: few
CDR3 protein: CASSLSGPNEQFF
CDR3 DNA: TGTGCCAGCAGTTTGTCAGGGCCCAATGAGCAGTTCTTC

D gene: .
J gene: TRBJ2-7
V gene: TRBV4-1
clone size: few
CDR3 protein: CASSITGSSYEQYF
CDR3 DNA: TGCGCCAGCAGTATTACAGGGAGCTCCTACGAGCAGTACTTC

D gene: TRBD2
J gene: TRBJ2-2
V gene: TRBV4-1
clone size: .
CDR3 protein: CASRSGTSGHTGELFF
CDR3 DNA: TGCGCCAGCAGATCCGGGACTAGTGGTCACACCGGGGAGCTGTTTTTT

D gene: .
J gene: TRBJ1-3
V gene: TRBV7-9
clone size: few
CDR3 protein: CARTAGNTIYF
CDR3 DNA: TGTGCCAGAACCGCGGGAAACACCATATATTTT

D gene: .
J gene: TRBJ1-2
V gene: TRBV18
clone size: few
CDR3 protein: CASSLLVGDGYTF
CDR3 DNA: TGTGCCAGCTCCCTGTTGGTCGGGGACGGCTACACCTTC